The entry below gives a single TCR beta chain sequence along with its context. This sample is drawn from a study of blood T cell repertoires in COVID-19. Overall study context: Collection of acute and convalescent COVID-19 samples took place in the United States, Italy and Spain. PBMCs, B-cell-depleted T cells, or T cells provided the cDNA or gDNA that made up the material.

How the authors handled the data: Amplifying reference gene primers gave estimates of nucleated cell counts. Data came from immunoSEQ multiplex PCR; TCRdb stores just in-frame clones and leaves some out. Clone size and V and J calls were adopted from that table, with D and trimming inferred from the DNA. The sample lists more than 150,000 clones, nearly 90% occurring once. With V trimmed by 0 bases and J by 5 bases, 15 bases remained unmatched. The CDR3 is 19 residues long. The receptor comes from a man aged 45-60 years with acute or convalescent COVID-19. The source material was peripheral blood. The chain links TRBV23-1 to TRBJ2-1, with 8 bases identical to TRBD2. TRBV23-1 is designated an ORF whose function remains uncertain. This CDR3 reads CASSQSIGLAGMGDNEQFF. The DNA for the CDR3 is TGCGCCAGCAGTCAATCGATTGGGCTAGCGGGCATGGGGGACAATGAGCAGTTCTTC.